This T cell receptor (beta chain) was recovered during a study of shared clonotypes between healthy human individuals. Each cell subset's genomic DNA was divided evenly among several immunoSEQ plates. When replicate PCRs were run on sorted subsets, they used 200 to 250 ng DNA, some 33,000 T cell genomes. Clones were read by immunoSEQ multiplex PCR, and TCRdb kept only the in-frame ones, dropping some. Among some 1,900,000 clones listed, 85% to 95% were seen once. Overall study results and limits: Sharing across a few donors was seen in roughly 5% of naive CD4 clonotypes.

As for this clone: Its antigen is unidentified.

Naive CD8 cells were CD45RO-negative, positively selected for CCR7, excluding terminally differentiated effector memory CD45RA+ cells. This TCR came from a man aged 18 to 35 in good health. Sample: naive CD8+ T cells sorted from blood.

The DNA of the CDR3 is TGCAGCGTTGAAGATTTTGAGGGGGGTAACACAGATACGCAGTATTTT. Translation: CSVEDFEGGNTDTQYF. The chain employs TRBV29-1 and TRBJ2-3, with D tentatively TRBD1 or TRBD2 (6 bases each). The germline V gene has CDR1 SQVTM and CDR2 ANQGSEA. The V end was cut by 0 bases, the J end by 2 bases, with 15 bases between. The CDR3 contains 16 residues.